Listed here are 15 T cell receptor beta chains from one sample, sequenced in a study of T cells in Graves' hyperthyroidism and ophthalmopathy. RNA transcripts served as the template for amplifying TCR beta CDR3 regions. Primed by the HTBI set, a first-round RT-PCR was run on the TCR CDR3. TCRdb called the multiplex PCR reads again in MiXCR, with one record for every CDR3 protein. The sample consists of about 520,000 distinct CDR3 sequences, approximately 25% of them appearing once. The sample taken for sequencing was blood. These receptors all come from a woman between 25 and 40 years old with Graves' ophthalmopathy.

The sample holds many counts of this clonotype. The rearrangement uses TRBV18 and TRBJ1-1; D unclear. The CDR3 totals 13 residues. V lost 5 bases to trimming and J lost 1 base, with 8 bases between them. CDR1 KGHSH and CDR2 LQKENI come from the germline V gene. CDR3 DNA: TGTGCCAGCTCAGCAAACGAGAACACTGAAGCTTTCTTT. Protein product: CASSANENTEAFF.

Concerning this clonotype itself: Given a much more abundant clone one base away, this may be a read error. Since the CDR3 does not end with the conserved phenylalanine or tryptophan, this likely comes from a read error. This chain connects TRBV12-3 or TRBV12-4 to TRBJ1-2; D unresolved. The CDR3 covers 14 residues. V lost 3 bases, J lost 5 bases, and 13 bases lay in between. The CDR3 is CASSFFVTSYGYTY. CDR3 nucleotides: TGTGCCAGCAGTTTTTTTGTGACATCATATGGCTACACCTAC.

Many counts were recorded for this clonotype. The chain couples TRBV12-3 or TRBV12-4 to TRBJ2-7, with no clear D. The CDR3 consists of 14 residues. V lost 2 bases, J lost 0 bases, and 8 bases lay in between. The CDR3 DNA reads TGTGCCAGCAGTTTAAGATTAGACTCCTACGAGCAGTACTTC. It translates to CASSLRLDSYEQYF.

The sample holds many counts of this clonotype. The rearrangement links TRBV28 to TRBJ1-2, with a weak D call TRBD1 (5 bases). The V and J ends lost 9 bases and 7 bases respectively, with 21 bases between them. There are 14 residues in the CDR3. Per the germline V gene, CDR1 is MDHEN and CDR2 is SYDVKM. CDR3 coding DNA: TGTGCCAGTCACCCGGAGGGGCAGGGAGGTGGCTACACCTTC. Amino acid sequence: CASHPEGQGGGYTF.

CDR3 in DNA: TGTGCTAGTGGAGACCCAGGGGGATATGGCTACACCTTC. Translation gives CASGDPGGYGYTF. The gene calls are TRBV12-5 and TRBJ1-2, with 7 bases that match TRBD1. Germline trimming cut 6 bases from V and 5 bases from J; bases unmatched to any gene: 6. Germline CDR1 and CDR2: LGHNT and FRNRAP. CDR3 size: 13 residues.

This clonotype was seen at least ten times. The rearrangement joins TRBV11-2 to TRBJ1-2; maybe TRBD1 (5 bases). From germline, CDR1 is SGHAT and CDR2 FQNNGV. The CDR3 has 13 amino acids. Trimming took 3 bases from V and 4 from J, leaving 9 bases between them. The CDR3 loop is CASSLNRPYGYTF. DNA for the CDR3: TGTGCCAGCAGCTTGAACAGGCCCTATGGCTACACCTTC.

This clonotype was counted at least ten times. CDR3 sequence (DNA): TGCGCCAGCAGCCAAGACAGGGGGATGTCCTACGAGCAGTACTTC. It specifies CASSQDRGMSYEQYF. The chain links TRBV4-3 to TRBJ2-7; 7 bases agree with TRBD1. The CDR3 totals 15 residues. Germline trimming cut 0 bases from V and 1 base from J; bases unmatched to any gene: 3. The germline CDR1 and CDR2 sequences are LGHNA and YSLEER.

This rearrangement joins TRBV11-1 to TRBJ1-3; D is unresolved. From germline, CDR1 is SGHAT and CDR2 FQDESV (reference sequence). There are 16 residues in the CDR3. V was cut by 4 bases and J by 0 bases, with 13 bases left in between. Here the CDR3 DNA reads TGTGCCAGCAGCTCAGGACTGTTGCTCTCTGGAAACACCATATATTTT. Amino acids: CASSSGLLLSGNTIYF.

There are many counts of this clonotype. The chain links TRBV6-1 to TRBJ2-7; 7 bases align to TRBD1. CDR3 length: 16 residues. Trimming took 3 bases from V and 2 from J; bases not matched to a gene: 10. From germline, CDR1 is MNHNS and CDR2 SASEGT. The CDR3 loop reads CASSDLLRDSTYEQYF. The CDR3 bases are TGTGCCAGCAGTGATCTCCTTCGGGACAGTACCTACGAGCAGTACTTC.

This clonotype was seen a handful of times. V and J are TRBV20-1 and TRBJ2-7, with no clear D. This CDR3 has 14 residues. Germline CDR1 and CDR2: DFQATT and SNEGSKA (reference sequence). With 3 bases removed from V and 0 bases from J, the gap between germline ends came to 12 bases. Here the CDR3 reads CSARDGKSSYEQYF. The CDR3 bases are TGCAGTGCTAGGGACGGAAAGAGCTCCTACGAGCAGTACTTC.

This clonotype was seen a handful of times. V usage is TRBV4-2 and J usage is TRBJ1-6; D ambiguous. The CDR3 has 17 residues. Germline loops: CDR1 LGHNA, CDR2 YNFKEQ. V lost 0 bases and J lost 9, with 18 bases in between. The chain's CDR3 is CASSQDYGTGGSSPLHF. The DNA for the CDR3 is TGTGCCAGCAGCCAAGATTATGGTACGGGTGGGAGTTCACCCCTCCACTTT.

The V call is TRBV5-1, the J call TRBJ2-7; 8 bases fit TRBD2. Looked up from germline, CDR1 is SGHRS and CDR2 is YFSETQ. Trimming removed 2 bases from V and 4 bases from J; junction bases left unmatched: 11. This CDR3 contains 16 residues. In DNA, the CDR3 is TGCGCCAGCAGCTTTCTCGGGGGGGGGAGTGGATACGAGCAGTACTTC. Residues: CASSFLGGGSGYEQYF.

The chain joins TRBV6-5 to TRBJ1-1, with D possibly TRBD1 on 6 matching bases. CDR3 length: 14 residues. In germline, CDR1 is MNHEY, CDR2 SVGAGI. With 5 bases removed from V and 2 bases from J, the gap between germline ends came to 12 bases. As DNA, the CDR3 is TGTGCCAGCAGTACTGGACAGCAAAACACTGAAGCTTTCTTT. Encoded protein: CASSTGQQNTEAFF.

This clonotype was observed many times. CDR3 region: CASSLFGVYSNQPQHF. CDR3 in DNA: TGTGCCAGCAGTTTATTTGGGGTTTATAGCAATCAGCCCCAGCATTTT. V usage is TRBV28 and J usage is TRBJ1-5; D not resolved. Germline CDR1 reads MDHEN; CDR2 reads SYDVKM. The CDR3 has 16 residues. V dropped 1 base and J dropped 0 bases, with 10 bases sitting between them. The full variable domain, in which reference TRBV28 and TRBJ1-5 provide the parts outside the CDR3, is DVKVTQSSRYLVKRTGEKVFLECVQDMDHENMFWYRQDPGLGLRLIYFSYDVKMKEKGDIPEGYSVSREKKERFSLILESASTNQTSMYLCASSLFGVYSNQPQHFGDGTRLSIL.

The chain combines TRBV20-1 with TRBJ1-1; TRBD1 agrees at 7 bases. The CDR3 has 11 amino acids. Germline-derived CDR1 and CDR2 are DFQATT and SNEGSKA (reference sequence). V was pared by 6 bases and J by 8 bases, with 6 bases of the junction left unmatched. CDR3 residues: CSATKGAEAFF. The CDR3 DNA reads as TGCAGTGCAACTAAGGGGGCGGAAGCTTTCTTT.